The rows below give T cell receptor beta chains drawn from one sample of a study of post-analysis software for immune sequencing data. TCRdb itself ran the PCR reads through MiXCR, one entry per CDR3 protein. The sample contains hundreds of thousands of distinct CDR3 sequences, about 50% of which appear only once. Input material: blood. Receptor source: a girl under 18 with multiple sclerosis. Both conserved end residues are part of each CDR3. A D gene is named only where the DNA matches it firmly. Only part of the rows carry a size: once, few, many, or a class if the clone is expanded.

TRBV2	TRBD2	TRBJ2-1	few	CASSERLAGVWNEQFF	TGTGCCAGCAGTGAGAGATTAGCGGGAGTGTGGAATGAGCAGTTCTTC
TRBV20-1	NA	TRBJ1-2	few	CSARVAGWNYGYTF	TGCAGTGCTAGAGTTGCGGGTTGGAACTATGGCTACACCTTC
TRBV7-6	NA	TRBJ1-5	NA	CASSFGRGSNQPQHF	TGTGCCAGCAGCTTTGGCAGGGGTTCCAATCAGCCCCAGCATTTT
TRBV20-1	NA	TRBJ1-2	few	CSARDLLPLGYTF	TGCAGTGCTAGAGATCTCCTACCGCTGGGCTACACCTTC
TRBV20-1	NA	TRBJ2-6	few	CSARSTGKNSGANVLTF	TGCAGTGCTAGATCCACAGGGAAGAACTCCGGGGCCAACGTCCTGACTTTC
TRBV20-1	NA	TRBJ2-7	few	CSASNDGTYEQYF	TGCAGTGCTAGTAACGACGGAACCTACGAGCAGTACTTC
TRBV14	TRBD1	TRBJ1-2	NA	CASSHQGGRANYGYTF	TGTGCCAGCAGCCACCAAGGGGGCCGGGCTAACTATGGCTACACCTTC
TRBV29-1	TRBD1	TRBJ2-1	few	CSGTGTGASRQFF	TGCAGCGGGACCGGGACAGGGGCTTCACGGCAGTTCTTC
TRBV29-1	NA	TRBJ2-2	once	CSVQFATGELFF	TGCAGCGTCCAGTTCGCCACCGGGGAGCTGTTTTTT
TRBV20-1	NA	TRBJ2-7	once	CSASGGGQGFNEQYF	TGCAGTGCTAGTGGAGGAGGGCAGGGGTTCAACGAGCAGTACTTC
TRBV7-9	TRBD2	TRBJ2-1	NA	CASSLATSGSYEQFF	TGTGCCAGCAGCTTAGCGACTAGCGGGAGCTATGAGCAGTTCTTC
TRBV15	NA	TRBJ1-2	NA	CATSRVGTGMTLGYTF	TGTGCCACCAGCAGAGTGGGCACTGGGATGACTCTTGGCTACACCTTC
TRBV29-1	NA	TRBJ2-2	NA	CSTLDRPTRELFF	TGCAGCACCCTCGACAGGCCGACCAGGGAGCTGTTTTTT
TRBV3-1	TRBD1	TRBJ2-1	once	CASSQGGQGDEQFF	TGTGCCAGCAGCCAAGGGGGACAGGGCGATGAGCAGTTCTTC
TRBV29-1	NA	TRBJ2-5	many	CSVEGSQQETQYF	TGCAGCGTTGAGGGCAGCCAGCAAGAGACCCAGTACTTC
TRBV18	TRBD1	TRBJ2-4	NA	CASSQGAAKNIQYF	TGTGCCAGCTCACAGGGGGCTGCCAAAAACATTCAGTACTTC
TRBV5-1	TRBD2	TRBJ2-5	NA	CASSFVLAGRETQYF	TGCGCCAGCAGCTTTGTTTTAGCGGGAAGGGAGACCCAGTACTTC